These 29 T cell receptor beta chains share one sample of origin, sequenced in a study of radiotherapy plus CTLA-4 blockade in lung cancer. The method was immunoSEQ multiplex PCR; TCRdb's version includes in-frame clones alone and lacks a portion of them. The sample includes over 100,000 clones, 81% of them seen just once. Sequences were derived from peripheral blood, sampled from a patient treated with radiotherapy plus ipilimumab. The source of these receptors is a human donor with non-small cell lung cancer that progressed on radiotherapy plus ipilimumab. Some clones in this sample may be carry-over from other donors' samples.

The chain combines TRBV6-9 with TRBJ2-3, with D maybe TRBD1 (7 bases). There are 18 residues in the CDR3. CDR1 is MNHGY and CDR2 is SVAAGI in the germline V gene. The ends were cut back, 5 bases at V and 3 bases at J, with 24 bases in the middle. The CDR3 DNA reads as TGTGCCAGCAGTCTAATGGGGGGTAGGGGGCCTAGGACAGATACGCAGTATTTT. This encodes CASSLMGGRGPRTDTQYF.

The chain links TRBV7-2 to TRBJ1-2, with D perhaps TRBD1 (5 bases). The CDR3 extends over 14 amino acids. Germline-derived CDR1 and CDR2 are SGHTA and FQGNSA. With 1 base removed from V and 8 bases from J, the gap between germline ends came to 14 bases. CDR3 amino acids: CASSLDSGAPGYTF. The CDR3 region has the DNA TGTGCCAGCAGCTTAGATTCCGGGGCCCCCGGCTACACCTTC.

The chain is built from TRBV9 and TRBJ1-4; a possible D gene is TRBD1 (5 bases). Germline-derived CDR1 and CDR2 are SGDLS and YYNGEE. CDR3 length equals 15 residues. Trimming stripped 0 bases from V and 7 bases from J, with 13 bases between. CDR3 DNA sequence: TGTGCCAGCAGCGTAGGATCGGGGCGGGTTGAAAAACTGTTTTTT. This sequence encodes CASSVGSGRVEKLFF. The variable domain in full, with the rest retrieved from reference TRBV9 and TRBJ1-4, is DSGVTQTPKHLITATGQRVTLRCSPRSGDLSVYWYQQSLDQGLQFLIQYYNGEERAKGNILERFSAQQFPDLHSELNLSSLELGDSALYFCASSVGSGRVEKLFFGSGTQLSVL.

The V call is TRBV4-2, the J call TRBJ2-1; 9 bases line up with TRBD2. Trimming at V came to 4 bases and at J to 10 bases, leaving 17 bases not matched to a gene. The CDR3 extends over 17 amino acids. Germline assignment: CDR1 LGHNA and CDR2 YNFKEQ. The CDR3: CASSLDGVRGGAEEQFF. CDR3 nucleotide sequence: TGTGCCAGCAGCCTAGATGGGGTTCGCGGGGGGGCGGAGGAGCAGTTCTTC.

The genes are TRBV7-6 and TRBJ1-2; D possibly corresponds to TRBD1 (6 bases). The germline CDR1 and CDR2 sequences are SGHVS and FNYEAQ. There are 18 residues in the CDR3. V was pared by 0 bases and J by 4 bases, with 21 bases between. In DNA form, the CDR3 reads TGTGCCAGCAGCTTAGCCTCTTCCCCTCAACAGGGTGGCTATGGCTACACCTTC. This sequence encodes CASSLASSPQQGGYGYTF.

This clone was seen just once. The genes are TRBV5-6 and TRBJ2-1; 12 positions agree with TRBD2. The CDR3 contains 15 residues. Per germline, CDR1 SGHDT and CDR2 YYEEEE. Losses at the gene ends were 0 bases for V and 6 bases for J; bases not matched to a gene: 1. CDR3 in amino acids: CASSLATSGGNEQFF. CDR3 nucleotide sequence: TGTGCCAGCAGCTTGGCGACTAGCGGGGGCAATGAGCAGTTCTTC.

The chain is built from TRBV2 and TRBJ2-5; D gene ambiguous. The CDR3 spans 14 residues. The ends were cut back, 7 bases at V and 1 base at J, with 13 bases in the middle. CDR1 SNHLY and CDR2 FYNNEI come from the germline V gene. CDR3 loop: CASMTQRIQETQYF. The CDR3 DNA follows: TGTGCCAGCATGACCCAGCGAATCCAAGAGACCCAGTACTTC.

This clone has a single count. In nucleotides, the CDR3 is TGTGCCAGCAGTTCACAATTCAGCACAACTAATGAAAAACTGTTTTTT. It codes for CASSSQFSTTNEKLFF. The rearrangement links TRBV6-5 to TRBJ1-4; D unclear. CDR3 length: 16 amino acids. Germline assignment: CDR1 MNHEY and CDR2 SVGAGI. V dropped 4 bases and J dropped 0 bases, with 12 bases sitting between them.

This chain connects TRBV5-6 to TRBJ1-2, with 9 bases matching TRBD1. Germline assignment: CDR1 SGHDT and CDR2 YYEEEE. The CDR3 is 15 amino acids. The V segment lost 3 bases and the J segment 7 bases; nucleotides outside the gene matches: 10. CDR3 nucleotide sequence: TGTGCCAGCAGCTCAACCGGGACAGGGTCGAGTGGCTACACCTTC. This encodes CASSSTGTGSSGYTF.

V usage is TRBV7-3 and J usage is TRBJ2-2; TRBD1 aligns across 10 bases. CDR3 length equals 15 residues. Germline CDR1 SGHTA, CDR2 FQGTGA. The V segment lost 5 bases and the J segment 4 bases; nucleotides outside the gene matches: 4. The CDR3 coding sequence is TGTGCCAGCAGCCCCGACAGGGGGCGCACCGGGGAGCTGTTTTTT. Translating it yields CASSPDRGRTGELFF.

This chain uses TRBV9 with TRBJ2-1, with TRBD2 as a possible D gene (6 bases). CDR3 length: 15 residues. In germline, CDR1 is SGDLS, CDR2 YYNGEE. V was cut by 3 bases and J by 0 bases, with 10 bases left in between. The CDR3 DNA follows: TGTGCCAGCAGCGAAAGACTAGGCTCCTACAATGAGCAGTTCTTC. It specifies CASSERLGSYNEQFF.

V and J are TRBV19 and TRBJ2-1; 16 bases fit TRBD2. The junction had 2 bases not matched to a gene; V was cut back by 3 bases and J by 0 bases. Germline V CDR1 and CDR2: LNHDA, SQIVND (reference sequence). This CDR3 is 18 amino acids long. This chain's CDR3 is CASSIGTSGGASYNEQFF. In DNA, the CDR3 is TGTGCCAGTAGTATCGGGACTAGCGGGGGGGCCTCCTACAATGAGCAGTTCTTC. Full variable domain (outside the CDR3, taken from reference TRBV19 and TRBJ2-1): DGGITQSPKYLFRKEGQNVTLSCEQNLNHDAMYWYRQDPGQGLRLIYYSQIVNDFQKGDIAEGYSVSREKKESFPLTVTSAQKNPTAFYLCASSIGTSGGASYNEQFFGPGTRLTVL.

The J gene is TRBJ2-1, the V gene TRBV7-9; the match to TRBD1 covers 7 bases. Germline V gene data show CDR1 as SEHNR and CDR2 as FQNEAQ (reference sequence). With 6 bases clipped from V and 4 bases from J, the junction kept 6 bases outside the gene matches. The CDR3 runs 14 residues. The CDR3 DNA is TGTGCCAGCAGTAATTGGGACAGATACAATGAGCAGTTCTTC. Translating it yields CASSNWDRYNEQFF.

The chain joins TRBV6-4 to TRBJ2-7, with D maybe TRBD2 (6 bases). This CDR3 has 18 amino acids. Germline V lookup: CDR1 MRHNA, CDR2 SNTAGT. The V end lost 5 bases, the J end lost 1 base, and 24 bases lay between the germline ends. The CDR3 protein is CASSFQFIRGDWSYEQYF. CDR3 coding DNA: TGTGCCAGCAGTTTCCAGTTCATCCGAGGGGACTGGTCCTACGAGCAGTACTTC.

The count of this clone is one. This sequence joins TRBV30 and TRBJ1-4; 12 bases are a match to TRBD1. The length of the CDR3 is 14 residues. Germline-derived CDR1 and CDR2 are GTSNPN and SVGIG (reference sequence). V lost 2 bases to trimming and J lost 11 bases; unmatched junction nucleotides: 6. CDR3 amino acids: CAWSPGTGGQKLFF. The DNA of the CDR3 is TGTGCCTGGAGTCCCGGGACAGGGGGCCAGAAACTGTTTTTT.

CDR3 sequence reads: CASSKGAGGRSYEQYF. The CDR3 DNA is TGTGCCAGCAGCAAAGGAGCGGGGGGGCGGTCCTACGAGCAGTACTTC. The chain is built from TRBV21-1 and TRBJ2-7; the listed D gene, TRBD2, was not tested against the DNA. TRBV21-1 is given as a pseudogene. The CDR3 spans 16 residues.

This clone was counted a single time. V is TRBV5-1 and J is TRBJ2-1; the D gene is possibly TRBD1 (5 bases). V lost 4 bases, J lost 0 bases, and 23 bases lay in between. The CDR3 runs to 19 residues. The germline gives CDR1 SGHRS, CDR2 YFSETQ. The CDR3 region is CASSPTPPKTDSSYNEQFF. For the CDR3, the DNA is TGCGCCAGCAGCCCAACACCCCCCAAGACAGATAGCTCCTACAATGAGCAGTTCTTC.

The V and J genes are TRBV7-9 and TRBJ2-7; D is uncertain. The V end was cut by 5 bases, the J end by 2 bases, with 19 bases between. The CDR3 is 16 amino acids. Germline-derived CDR1 and CDR2 are SEHNR and FQNEAQ (reference sequence). For the CDR3, the DNA is TGTGCCAGCAGCCGTTGGGCCGGGTCCCAACCCTACGAGCAGTACTTC. Translating it yields CASSRWAGSQPYEQYF.

The chain combines TRBV7-9 with TRBJ2-3; 9 bases are a match to TRBD2. From germline, CDR1 is SEHNR and CDR2 FQNEAQ (reference sequence). Trimming removed 3 bases from V and 6 bases from J; junction bases left unmatched: 10. The CDR3 sequence is 16 residues long. The CDR3 region is CASSFQRGAAEDTQYF. In nucleotides, the CDR3 is TGTGCCAGCAGCTTCCAGCGGGGGGCCGCGGAGGATACGCAGTATTTT. Full variable domain (outside the CDR3, taken from reference TRBV7-9 and TRBJ2-3): DTGVSQNPRHKITKRGQNVTFRCDPISEHNRLYWYRQTLGQGPEFLTYFQNEAQLEKSRLLSDRFSAERPKGSFSTLEIQRTEQGDSAMYLCASSFQRGAAEDTQYFGPGTRLTVL.

The chain recombines TRBV21-1 with TRBJ1-5. TRBV21-1 is marked as a pseudogene. The CDR3 sequence is 17 residues long. The DNA for the CDR3 is TGTGCCAGCAGTGGACCATTGCTACATTGGCATCATCAGCCCCAGCATTTT. Its translation is CASSGPLLHWHHQPQHF.

The chain links TRBV10-3 to TRBJ1-2, with 9 bases matching TRBD1. The CDR3 length is 16 residues. V was pared by 7 bases and J by 4 bases, with 13 bases of the junction left unmatched. CDR1 ENHRY and CDR2 SYGVKD come from the germline V gene. CDR3 loop: CAINSPDRGRGYGYTF. In DNA, the CDR3 is TGTGCCATCAATAGCCCGGACAGGGGAAGAGGCTATGGCTACACCTTC.

The V call is TRBV6-5, the J call TRBJ2-5; weak D call: TRBD1 (5 bases). The CDR3 contains 15 residues. V gave up 0 bases and J gave up 5 bases, with 13 bases separating them. Germline loops: CDR1 MNHEY, CDR2 SVGAGI. The DNA of the CDR3 is TGTGCCAGCAGTTACTCTTACCAGGGAAGTGAGACCCAGTACTTC. This translates into CASSYSYQGSETQYF.

This clone is a singleton in its sample. The junction does not match germline at one end; this may be a read error. The chain employs TRBV7-7 and TRBJ2-7; D call uncertain. The CDR3 is 14 residues long. The germline V gene encodes CDR1 SSHAT and CDR2 FNYEAQ (reference sequence). The CDR3 nucleotides read TGTGCTAGCAGCTTACGCCTATGGCCTAACGAGCAGTACTTC. Translation: CASSLRLWPNEQYF.

The chain links TRBV30 to TRBJ2-7, with 12 positions matching TRBD2. The CDR3 has 14 residues. Germline V gene lookup returns CDR1 GTSNPN and CDR2 SVGIG (reference sequence). Losses at the gene ends were 2 bases for V and 6 bases for J; bases not matched to a gene: 5. CDR3 sequence reads: CAWSKLAGGTEQYF. The DNA for the CDR3 is TGTGCCTGGAGTAAACTAGCGGGGGGAACCGAGCAGTACTTC. The complete variable domain, with remaining parts taken from reference TRBV30 and TRBJ2-7, reads SQTIHQWPATLVQPVGSPLSLECTVEGTSNPNLYWYRQAAGRGLQLLFYSVGIGQISSEVPQNLSASRPQDRQFILSSKKLLLSDSGFYLCAWSKLAGGTEQYFGPGTRLTVT.

The chain uses TRBV10-3 and TRBJ1-6; D is unresolved. Germline CDR1 and CDR2: ENHRY and SYGVKD. V shed 6 bases and J shed 0 bases, with 9 bases lying between them. The CDR3 has 15 residues. CDR3 sequence (DNA): TGTGCCATCAGCCGTCAAGGCTCCTATAATTCACCCCTCCACTTT. It codes for CAISRQGSYNSPLHF.

The chain recombines TRBV28 with TRBJ2-5, with 9 positions matching TRBD1. The CDR3 runs to 12 residues. V was clipped by 8 bases and J by 6 bases; unmatched bases: 4. Looked up from germline, CDR1 is MDHEN and CDR2 is SYDVKM. The CDR3 loop is CASVGQGQTQYF. The CDR3, as DNA: TGTGCCAGCGTGGGACAGGGCCAGACCCAGTACTTC. Complete variable domain (other parts from reference TRBV28 and TRBJ2-5): DVKVTQSSRYLVKRTGEKVFLECVQDMDHENMFWYRQDPGLGLRLIYFSYDVKMKEKGDIPEGYSVSREKKERFSLILESASTNQTSMYLCASVGQGQTQYFGPGTRLLVL.

This clone showed up just a few times. The chain uses TRBV10-3 and TRBJ2-3, with 12 bases that match TRBD2. This CDR3 comprises 17 residues. From germline, CDR1 is ENHRY and CDR2 SYGVKD. The trim removed 3 bases at V and 1 base at J, leaving 5 bases unmatched. The CDR3 sequence: CAISDTGLAGRTDTQYF. CDR3 nucleotide sequence: TGTGCCATCAGTGACACTGGACTAGCGGGGCGCACAGATACGCAGTATTTT.

The CDR3 here is CASTIPGSYNEQFF. CDR3 coding DNA: TGTGCCAGCACTATTCCAGGCTCCTACAATGAGCAGTTCTTC. The chain has TRBV6-5 and TRBJ2-1; the D is unclear. Germline CDR1 and CDR2: MNHEY and SVGAGI. This CDR3 contains 14 residues. The V and J ends lost 7 bases and 0 bases respectively, with 10 bases between them.

The V call is TRBV30, the J call TRBJ2-7, with D perhaps assigned TRBD1 or TRBD2 (5 bases each). Per the germline V gene, CDR1 is GTSNPN and CDR2 is SVGIG (reference sequence). V was clipped by 5 bases and J by 7 bases, with 24 bases between them. The CDR3 loop spans 15 amino acids. CDR3 in amino acids: CAWRTTGLGSEEQYF. DNA for the CDR3: TGTGCCTGGCGCACCACAGGACTCGGTTCAGAAGAGCAGTACTTC.